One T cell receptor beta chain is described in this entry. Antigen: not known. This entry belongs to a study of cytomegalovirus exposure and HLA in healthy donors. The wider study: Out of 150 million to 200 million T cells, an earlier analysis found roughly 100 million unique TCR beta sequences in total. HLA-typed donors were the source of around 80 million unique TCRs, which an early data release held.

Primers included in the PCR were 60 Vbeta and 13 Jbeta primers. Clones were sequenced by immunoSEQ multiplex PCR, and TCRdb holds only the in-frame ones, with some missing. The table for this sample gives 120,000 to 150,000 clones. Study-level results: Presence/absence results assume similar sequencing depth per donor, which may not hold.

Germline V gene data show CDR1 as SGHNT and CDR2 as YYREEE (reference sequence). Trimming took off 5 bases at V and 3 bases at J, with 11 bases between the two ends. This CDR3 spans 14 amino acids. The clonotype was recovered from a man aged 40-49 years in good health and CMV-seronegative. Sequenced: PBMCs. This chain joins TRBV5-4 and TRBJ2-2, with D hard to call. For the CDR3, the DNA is TGTGCCAGCAGATATACCCGGGACACCGGGGAGCTGTTTTTT. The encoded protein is CASRYTRDTGELFF.